This TCR beta chain was sequenced in a study of CD8 T cells in Susac syndrome. The CDR3 is 16 residues long. Germline loops: CDR1 KGHSH, CDR2 LQKENI. V was pared by 5 bases and J by 9 bases, with 11 bases of the junction left unmatched. When the RNA was reverse transcribed, random hexamers were used with an input of 0.5 to 1 ug. TCRdb reprocessed the immunoSEQ multiplex PCR reads with MiXCR, giving one entry per CDR3 protein. The sample contains around 160,000 distinct CDR3 sequences, roughly 93% of which appear only once. Controls comprised healthy donors matched for age and sex. TEMRA cells were FACS-enriched, and CD8+ and CD4+ T cells were isolated negatively. The count of this clonotype is one.

The receptor was derived from a human donor in good health. Material for sequencing was CD4+ T cells from PBMCs. V usage is TRBV18 and J usage is TRBJ1-6; 9 nucleotides match TRBD1. The CDR3 reads CASSSNPGQGGSPLHF. CDR3 nucleotide sequence: TGTGCCAGCTCATCTAATCCGGGACAGGGCGGTTCACCCCTCCACTTT.